Below, 8 T cell receptor beta chains from the same sample are listed, as sequenced in a study of Ad26.COV2.S vaccination and SARS-CoV-2 variants. Indicated treatment: 19 received Ad26.COV2.S at low or high dose, single or two shots; roughly five received placebo; per-sample allocation not given. Samples were taken on day 63 after the first vaccine or placebo injection. Clones were sequenced by immunoSEQ multiplex PCR, and TCRdb holds only the in-frame ones, with some missing. The sample consists of about half a million clones, around 89% of them appearing once. Sequenced here: peripheral blood, sampled in a trial of Ad26.COV2.S vaccine versus placebo. These receptors all come from a person aged 18-60 years who received the Ad26.COV2.S COVID-19 vaccine or a placebo.

The chain joins TRBV6-4 to TRBJ2-1; TRBD2 aligns across 7 bases. Looked up from germline, CDR1 is MRHNA and CDR2 is SNTAGT. V was clipped by 0 bases and J by 1 base; unmatched bases: 6. There are 17 residues in the CDR3. The CDR3 sequence is CASSDSNLADSYNEQFF. As DNA, the CDR3 is TGTGCCAGCAGTGACTCTAACCTAGCGGATTCCTACAATGAGCAGTTCTTC.

This sequence joins TRBV9 and TRBJ2-2, with a weak D call TRBD1 (5 bases). V lost 3 bases and J lost 5, with 11 bases in between. This CDR3 comprises 14 residues. Per germline, CDR1 SGDLS and CDR2 YYNGEE. The CDR3 coding sequence is TGTGCCAGCAGCGAAAGCAGGGTTACCGGGGAGCTGTTTTTT. Its protein product is CASSESRVTGELFF.

This chain links TRBV4-2 with TRBJ1-5, with 8 positions matching TRBD1. The CDR3 is 16 residues long. Trimming took 0 bases from V and 7 from J; bases not matched to a gene: 8. CDR1 is LGHNA and CDR2 is YNFKEQ in the germline V gene. CDR3 coding DNA: TGTGCCAGCAGCCAAGAAGGAGCAGGGGGCTTACAGCCCCAGCATTTT. It is translated as CASSQEGAGGLQPQHF.

The chain links TRBV4-2 to TRBJ2-7; possibly TRBD1 or TRBD2 for D (5 bases each). Germline-derived CDR1 and CDR2 are LGHNA and YNFKEQ. V gave up 1 base and J gave up 6 bases, with 16 bases separating them. The CDR3 sequence is 15 residues long. CDR3 DNA sequence: TGTGCCAGCAGCCAAGGGGGGTCCCAAAGGGGCGAGCAGTACTTC. This codes for CASSQGGSQRGEQYF.

This clone was found once. The chain couples TRBV18 to TRBJ1-2; no reliable D call. Trimming cost V 6 bases and J 8 bases, with 22 bases left between them. In germline, CDR1 is KGHSH, CDR2 LQKENI. The CDR3 is 15 amino acids. The CDR3 bases are TGTGCCAGCTCGTTCCGGGCCGACTTATCTGACGGCTACACCTTC. This encodes CASSFRADLSDGYTF.

The chain has TRBV4-1 and TRBJ2-6, with 9 bases that match TRBD1. CDR3 length equals 17 residues. The V gene end was trimmed by 1 base and the J gene end by 8 bases; junction bases not matched to a gene: 9. Looked up from germline, CDR1 is MGHRA and CDR2 is YSYEKL. CDR3 loop: CASSQVGQGLPPNVLTF. Written as DNA, the CDR3 is TGCGCCAGCAGCCAAGTAGGACAGGGGCTACCGCCCAACGTCCTGACTTTC.

The chain joins TRBV6-6 to TRBJ1-1; D gene ambiguous. The CDR3 consists of 15 residues. Looked up from germline, CDR1 is MNHNY and CDR2 is SVGAGI (reference sequence). The V end was cut by 2 bases, the J end by 0 bases, with 10 bases between. CDR3 sequence: CASSYGDKLNTEAFF. CDR3 bases: TGTGCCAGCAGTTACGGCGACAAATTGAACACTGAAGCTTTCTTT.

V and J are TRBV7-9 and TRBJ2-7, with 8 bases identical to TRBD1. The junction had 12 bases not matched to a gene; V was cut back by 5 bases and J by 6 bases. The CDR3 sequence is 15 residues long. Germline loops: CDR1 SEHNR, CDR2 FQNEAQ (reference sequence). The CDR3 coding sequence is TGTGCCAGCAGCCCGGATTTGGGGACAGGAACCGAGCAGTACTTC. This translates into CASSPDLGTGTEQYF.